One and the same sample provided the 11 T cell receptor beta chains below, sequenced in a study of blood T cell repertoires in COVID-19. Measured with immunoSEQ multiplex PCR; TCRdb has only the in-frame clones, and not every one. The sample lists 85,000 to 130,000 clones; more than 90% were seen once. The sequenced material came from peripheral blood. Source of these receptors: a man aged 65-85 years with acute or convalescent COVID-19.

The rearrangement links TRBV18 to TRBJ1-1, with 7 positions matching TRBD1. The CDR3 totals 16 residues. V shed 1 base and J 3 bases; nucleotides not matched to a gene: 8. Germline-derived CDR1 and CDR2 are KGHSH and LQKENI. The CDR3 protein is CASSPRDSVRYTEAFF. CDR3 coding DNA: TGTGCCAGCTCACCACGGGACAGCGTAAGGTACACTGAAGCTTTCTTT.

The chain carries TRBV6-6 and TRBJ2-1; 13 bases map to TRBD2. CDR3 length equals 14 residues. The germline V gene has CDR1 MNHNY and CDR2 SVGAGI (reference sequence). V shed 7 bases, J shed 7 bases, and the junction held 4 bases outside the gene matches. DNA of the CDR3: TGTGCCAGCAACGGACTAGCGGGGGTAAATGAGCAGTTCTTC. Translation gives CASNGLAGVNEQFF.

The count of this clone is one. CDR3 sequence: CASRTGLNEQFF. The CDR3 nucleotides are TGTGCCAGTAGGACAGGGCTCAATGAGCAGTTCTTC. The chain is built from TRBV19 and TRBJ2-1; 7 bases match TRBD1. J was trimmed by 6 bases and V by 6 bases; bases with no gene match: 2. Germline V gene lookup returns CDR1 LNHDA and CDR2 SQIVND (reference sequence). The CDR3 spans 12 residues.

J is TRBJ1-5 and V is TRBV14, with D hard to call. The CDR3 has 14 residues. Germline V gene data show CDR1 as SGHDN and CDR2 as FVKESK. V lost 2 bases, J lost 7 bases, and 12 bases lay in between. Written as DNA, the CDR3 is TGTGCCAGCAGCCAATTCGGGGAGGGCCAGCCCCAGCATTTT. It encodes CASSQFGEGQPQHF.

This chain uses TRBV5-1 with TRBJ1-2; no clear D. The length of the CDR3 is 14 residues. V shed 0 bases and J shed 5 bases, with 11 bases lying between them. Germline CDR1 and CDR2: SGHRS and YFSETQ. The CDR3 bases are TGCGCCAGCAGCTTGGGGGCAGATGGTTATGGCTACACCTTC. This codes for CASSLGADGYGYTF.

The chain is built from TRBV2 and TRBJ1-2; D gene uncertain. Germline CDR1 reads SNHLY; CDR2 reads FYNNEI. Between the trimmed V and J ends, which lost 9 bases and 8 bases, there was a span of 13 bases. This CDR3 has 11 residues. The CDR3 reads CARGTWEGYTF. The CDR3 DNA is TGTGCCAGGGGCACATGGGAGGGCTACACCTTC.

The chain employs TRBV27 and TRBJ2-7; 8 positions match TRBD2. This CDR3 comprises 14 residues. Germline CDR1 is MNHEY and CDR2 is SMNVEV (reference sequence). Trimming took 7 bases from V and 2 from J; bases not matched to a gene: 7. Here the CDR3 reads CASTGSGLAYEQYF. The CDR3 nucleotides are TGTGCCAGCACCGGTTCGGGACTAGCCTACGAGCAGTACTTC.

The chain uses TRBV6-2 or TRBV6-3 and TRBJ2-1; TRBD2 matches at 13 bases. V shed 6 bases, J shed 9 bases, and the junction held 11 bases outside the gene matches. This CDR3 has 16 residues. Germline V gene lookup returns CDR1 MNHEY and CDR2 SVGEGT. The CDR3 nucleotides are TGTGCCAGCAGCTTCCCACTAGCGGGAGGGTTCGGTGAGCAGTTCTTC. It encodes CASSFPLAGGFGEQFF.

This chain links TRBV6-4 with TRBJ2-2; D not certain. In germline, CDR1 is MRHNA, CDR2 SNTAGT. The germline V and J ends were trimmed by 4 bases and 1 base, with 10 bases remaining between them. CDR3 length equals 15 residues. CDR3 bases: TGTGCCAGCAGTGGAAACTCATGGAACACCGGGGAGCTGTTTTTT. Amino acid sequence: CASSGNSWNTGELFF.

The chain employs TRBV28 and TRBJ1-2; TRBD1 is a possible D gene (6 bases). With 5 bases removed from V and 3 bases from J, the gap between germline ends came to 13 bases. Per germline, CDR1 MDHEN and CDR2 SYDVKM. The CDR3 covers 14 residues. CDR3 region: CASSQRTAYYGYTF. For the CDR3, the DNA is TGTGCCAGCAGTCAAAGGACAGCCTACTATGGCTACACCTTC.

The rearrangement joins TRBV18 to TRBJ2-5; maybe TRBD2 (5 bases). From germline, CDR1 is KGHSH and CDR2 LQKENI. The CDR3 contains 14 residues. Trimming removed 0 bases from V and 5 bases from J, with 10 bases in between. The CDR3 loop is CASSPPPGRETQYF. The DNA for the CDR3 is TGTGCCAGCTCACCACCGCCGGGAAGGGAGACCCAGTACTTC.